Below are 3 T cell receptor beta chains sequenced from a single sample in a study of OX40 agonist ivuxolimab in advanced cancers. Method: immunoSEQ multiplex PCR; TCRdb's copy keeps in-frame clones and lacks some. The sample has 35,000 to 45,000 clones; 86% are singletons. The specimen was CD4+ or CD8+ T cells sorted from blood, collected in a trial of the OX40 agonist ivuxolimab. All receptors derive from an adult with an advanced solid tumor such as melanoma, head and neck, liver or kidney cancer.

In this sample, this clone turned up once. V is TRBV6-4 and J is TRBJ1-1, with 7 bases identical to TRBD1. CDR1 MRHNA and CDR2 SNTAGT come from the germline V gene. J gave up 4 bases and V 5 bases, and 7 bases lay outside the gene matches. The CDR3 has 14 residues. CDR3 DNA sequence: TGTGCCAGCAGTTATCCGGGACAGAGCACTGAAGCTTTCTTT. Its translation: CASSYPGQSTEAFF.

The J gene is TRBJ1-6, the V gene TRBV4-1, with D uncertain. Germline V CDR1 and CDR2: MGHRA, YSYEKL. The ends were cut back, 2 bases at V and 0 bases at J, with 11 bases in the middle. The CDR3 has 17 amino acids. DNA of the CDR3: TGCGCCAGCAGCCAAAAGGGAAGAAGCTCCTATAATTCACCCCTCCACTTT. Protein: CASSQKGRSSYNSPLHF.

In this sample, this clone turned up a few times. The rearrangement links TRBV28 to TRBJ2-7; D is perhaps TRBD2 (6 bases). CDR1 MDHEN and CDR2 SYDVKM come from the germline V gene. The length of the CDR3 is 13 residues. The V end lost 8 bases, the J end lost 3 bases, and 14 bases lay between the germline ends. CDR3 region: CASEGRGIYEQYV. The CDR3 nucleotides are TGTGCCAGCGAAGGGCGGGGAATCTACGAGCAGTACGTC.